Each of the 12 T cell receptor beta chains below was sequenced from the same sample in a study of cytomegalovirus exposure and HLA in healthy donors. Researchers ran the PCR with 60 Vbeta and 13 Jbeta primers. Data came from immunoSEQ multiplex PCR; TCRdb stores just in-frame clones and leaves some out. The data hold 100,000 to 120,000 clones, with over 65% observed a single time. Source material: PBMCs. These receptor sequences come from a woman in her 40s in good health and CMV-seropositive.

This clone was recorded a few times. V gene TRBV6-5 combines with J gene TRBJ1-5, with TRBD1 identical over 8 bases. CDR3 length: 14 residues. Per germline, CDR1 MNHEY and CDR2 SVGAGI. With 4 bases clipped from V and 7 bases from J, the junction kept 6 bases outside the gene matches. The CDR3 nucleotides are TGTGCCAGCAGTTTCCGACAGGGGAACCAGCCCCAGCATTTT. Translated: CASSFRQGNQPQHF.

J is TRBJ1-3 and V is TRBV6-5; 9 positions match TRBD1. J was trimmed by 2 bases and V by 2 bases; bases with no gene match: 4. This CDR3 comprises 16 residues. Germline CDR1 reads MNHEY; CDR2 reads SVGAGI. The CDR3 spells CASSYQGQGAGNTIYF. For the CDR3, the DNA is TGTGCCAGCAGTTACCAGGGACAGGGAGCTGGAAACACCATATATTTT.

This clone appeared a single time. The chain carries TRBV30 and TRBJ1-6, with 8 bases that match TRBD1. After removal of 4 bases from V and 9 bases from J, the junction contained 11 bases not matched to a gene. CDR3 length equals 15 residues. Germline assignment: CDR1 GTSNPN and CDR2 SVGIG (reference sequence). CDR3 protein: CAWTRGQVLGSPLHF. The DNA for the CDR3 is TGTGCCTGGACGAGGGGACAGGTTCTCGGTTCACCCCTCCACTTT.

The chain carries TRBV5-5 and TRBJ1-3; D unresolved. CDR1 and CDR2 from the germline V gene are SGHKS and YYEKEE (reference sequence). The CDR3 runs to 17 residues. The V end lost 5 bases, the J end lost 0 bases, and 18 bases lay between the germline ends. The CDR3 coding sequence is TGTGCCAGCAGTCCGCTTGTGGGCGCAGGCTCTGGAAACACCATATATTTT. Protein sequence: CASSPLVGAGSGNTIYF.

The V call is TRBV18, the J call TRBJ1-1; D is possibly TRBD1 (5 bases). The V and J ends lost 4 bases and 6 bases respectively, with 15 bases between them. The germline gives CDR1 KGHSH, CDR2 LQKENI. The CDR3 is 14 amino acids. The CDR3 spells CASSLTPDRAEAFF. The CDR3 nucleotides read TGTGCCAGCTCACTAACCCCTGACAGAGCTGAAGCTTTCTTT.

V usage is TRBV13 and J usage is TRBJ2-2, with 13 bases matching TRBD2. Per the germline V gene, CDR1 is PRHDT and CDR2 is FYEKMQ (reference sequence). The CDR3 loop spans 17 amino acids. The trim removed 6 bases at V and 4 bases at J, leaving 8 bases unmatched. As DNA, the CDR3 is TGTGCCAGCAGGACAGGGCGACTAGCGGGGGGCACCGGGGAGCTGTTTTTT. This gives the protein CASRTGRLAGGTGELFF.

V usage is TRBV19 and J usage is TRBJ2-1; 11 bases map to TRBD1. This CDR3 comprises 15 residues. The germline V gene encodes CDR1 LNHDA and CDR2 SQIVND (reference sequence). V was pared by 6 bases and J by 8 bases, with 9 bases of the junction left unmatched. For the CDR3, the DNA is TGTGCCAGTAGCACCGGGACAGGGGGTTTCTATGAGCAGTTCTTC. It translates to CASSTGTGGFYEQFF.

The rearrangement links TRBV13 to TRBJ1-1; D may be TRBD1 (5 bases). The germline gives CDR1 PRHDT, CDR2 FYEKMQ (reference sequence). V was shortened by 4 bases and J by 0 bases, with 15 bases between the two germline ends. This CDR3 comprises 16 residues. The CDR3 reads CASSSQGLGVNTEAFF. CDR3 in DNA: TGTGCCAGCAGCTCTCAGGGTTTAGGTGTGAACACTGAAGCTTTCTTT.

The DNA of the CDR3 is TGCAGCGTTGAATATAGAGCCCAGGGTGATTACGAGCAGTACTTC. This gives the protein CSVEYRAQGDYEQYF. The rearrangement joins TRBV29-1 to TRBJ2-7; D perhaps matches TRBD1 (5 bases). Per the germline V gene, CDR1 is SQVTM and CDR2 is ANQGSEA. V lost 2 bases to trimming and J lost 4 bases, with 18 bases between them. This CDR3 comprises 15 residues.

This clone was counted a few times. This chain uses TRBV11-3 with TRBJ2-3; a weak D match, TRBD2 (5 bases). The CDR3 has 12 amino acids. The germline CDR1 and CDR2 sequences are SGHNT and YENEEA. V was cut by 5 bases and J by 4 bases, with 7 bases left in between. The CDR3 DNA reads TGTGCCAGCAGCCGAGGGTCAGATACGCAGTATTTT. Translation: CASSRGSDTQYF.

The chain joins TRBV5-1 to TRBJ2-1, with D perhaps matching TRBD1 (5 bases). The V end was cut by 0 bases, the J end by 6 bases, with 13 bases between. The CDR3 contains 15 residues. Germline V gene sequence: CDR1 SGHRS, CDR2 YFSETQ. Written as DNA, the CDR3 is TGCGCCAGCAGCTTGGGTGGGGCAAAGGTCAATGAGCAGTTCTTC. Its translation is CASSLGGAKVNEQFF.

J is TRBJ2-1 and V is TRBV29-1; 8 nucleotides agree with TRBD2. The junction had 16 bases not matched to a gene; V was cut back by 6 bases and J by 9 bases. Germline V gives CDR1 SQVTM, CDR2 ANQGSEA. The CDR3 runs to 15 residues. CDR3 in DNA: TGCAGCGTGAATGTCCCGGGACTAGGAGGAATTGAGCAGTTCTTC. This encodes CSVNVPGLGGIEQFF.